The 15 T cell receptor beta chains listed next were all sequenced from one sample in a study of cytomegalovirus exposure and HLA in healthy donors. The PCR made use of 60 Vbeta and 13 Jbeta primers. Some clones are missing from TCRdb's copy, which holds only in-frame ones; the method was immunoSEQ multiplex PCR. This table has around 140,000 clones, roughly 80% appearing once. Sequenced sample: PBMCs. The receptors come from a woman aged 55-70 years in good health and CMV-seronegative.

This chain joins TRBV23-1 and TRBJ1-2, with TRBD1 identical over 8 bases. TRBV23-1 is assigned to the ORF class and has an uncertain function. Trimming cost V 3 bases and J 0 bases; bases outside gene matches: 9. CDR3 length: 17 amino acids. This CDR3 is CASSHPTGVGANYGYTF. In DNA form, the CDR3 reads TGCGCCAGCAGTCATCCGACAGGGGTGGGGGCTAACTATGGCTACACCTTC.

This clone has just a few counts. V usage is TRBV5-1 and J usage is TRBJ2-7, with TRBD2 identical over 9 bases. The V and J ends lost 7 bases and 7 bases, in that order; junction bases with no gene match: 9. The CDR3 consists of 13 residues. CDR1 and CDR2 from the germline V gene are SGHRS and YFSETQ. The CDR3, as DNA: TGCGCCAGCCAGCAGGGACTAGCACGGGAGCAGTACTTC. Translated, it gives CASQQGLAREQYF.

The CDR3 is CASSGHLGLAGAQYF. The DNA of the CDR3 is TGTGCCAGCAGCGGTCACCTCGGACTAGCGGGGGCGCAGTACTTC. V gene TRBV9 combines with J gene TRBJ2-7, with 13 bases identical to TRBD2. CDR3 length: 15 residues. The V segment lost 3 bases and the J segment 9 bases; nucleotides outside the gene matches: 9. Germline assignment: CDR1 SGDLS and CDR2 YYNGEE.

This clone was counted a single time. The chain combines TRBV4-1 with TRBJ1-2; 8 positions match TRBD1. The CDR3 loop spans 14 amino acids. With V trimmed by 2 bases and J by 3 bases, 2 bases remained unmatched. Germline loops: CDR1 MGHRA, CDR2 YSYEKL. The CDR3 DNA reads TGCGCCAGCAGCCAAACAGGGGGGTACTATGGCTACACCTTC. This translates into CASSQTGGYYGYTF.

This clone was detected only a few times. The CDR3 loop reads CASTGGGSEKLFF. CDR3 in DNA: TGTGCCAGCACCGGCGGGGGGTCTGAAAAACTGTTTTTT. The gene calls are TRBV6-1 and TRBJ1-4, with a tentative D call TRBD1 (5 bases). V was pared by 7 bases and J by 7 bases, with 13 bases between. CDR1 and CDR2 from the germline V gene are MNHNS and SASEGT. This CDR3 has 13 residues.

This chain connects TRBV2 to TRBJ2-1; a weak D match, TRBD2 (5 bases). This CDR3 comprises 11 residues. Looked up from germline, CDR1 is SNHLY and CDR2 is FYNNEI. V lost 4 bases and J 9 bases, leaving 7 bases between the germline ends. The CDR3 sequence is CASSVGVEQFF. DNA of the CDR3: TGTGCCAGCAGTGTGGGAGTTGAGCAGTTCTTC. Looking up the rest from reference TRBV2 and TRBJ2-1 gives the full variable domain: EPEVTQTPSHQVTQMGQEVILRCVPISNHLYFYWYRQILGQKVEFLVSFYNNEISEKSEIFDDQFSVERPDGSNFTLKIRSTKLEDSAMYFCASSVGVEQFFGPGTRLTVL.

This chain connects TRBV29-1 to TRBJ2-2; D possibly corresponds to TRBD1 (5 bases). Trimming removed 0 bases at V and 8 bases at J, with 13 bases between. From germline, CDR1 is SQVTM and CDR2 ANQGSEA. CDR3 length equals 14 residues. The CDR3 reads CSVEESRVGGELFF. The CDR3, as DNA: TGCAGCGTTGAAGAAAGCAGGGTCGGAGGGGAGCTGTTTTTT.

The V gene is TRBV5-1, the J gene TRBJ1-6; 7 bases are shared with TRBD1. Looked up from germline, CDR1 is SGHRS and CDR2 is YFSETQ. J was trimmed by 12 bases and V by 4 bases; bases with no gene match: 16. This CDR3 is built from 16 residues. The CDR3 sequence: CASSRGTVHTVEPLHF. The CDR3 DNA reads as TGCGCCAGCAGCCGCGGGACAGTGCACACCGTCGAACCCCTCCACTTT.

The V gene is TRBV18, the J gene TRBJ1-1; 7 nucleotides match TRBD1. The CDR3 has 12 residues. The trim removed 6 bases at V and 7 bases at J, leaving 5 bases unmatched. The germline V gene has CDR1 KGHSH and CDR2 LQKENI. CDR3 loop: CASSYDRDEAFF. CDR3 DNA sequence: TGTGCCAGCTCCTACGACAGGGATGAAGCTTTCTTT.

The chain joins TRBV6-1 to TRBJ2-7; D gene unclear. There are 15 residues in the CDR3. CDR1 MNHNS and CDR2 SASEGT come from the germline V gene. Trimming left V 5 bases short and J 3 bases short, with 17 bases between. In DNA, the CDR3 is TGTGCCAGCAGTCCCCAGTCCCTTCTTGTCTACGAGCAGTACTTC. Protein product: CASSPQSLLVYEQYF.

V and J are TRBV10-3 and TRBJ1-1; possible D gene TRBD1, 6 bases. V lost 6 bases to trimming and J lost 0 bases, with 14 bases between them. In germline, CDR1 is ENHRY, CDR2 SYGVKD. The CDR3 covers 15 residues. In DNA, the CDR3 is TGTGCCATCAGACATTCACAGGGAGTGAACACTGAAGCTTTCTTT. As protein: CAIRHSQGVNTEAFF.

This clone has a handful of counts. The J gene is TRBJ1-1, the V gene TRBV14; D ambiguous. Trimming took 4 bases from V and 0 from J, leaving 9 bases between them. The V gene's germline CDR1 is SGHDN and CDR2 FVKESK. The CDR3 contains 14 residues. CDR3 sequence reads: CASSPRALNTEAFF. Here the CDR3 DNA reads TGTGCCAGCAGCCCGAGGGCCTTGAACACTGAAGCTTTCTTT. Using reference TRBV14 and TRBJ1-1 for the parts outside the CDR3, the full variable domain is EAGVTQFPSHSVIEKGQTVTLRCDPISGHDNLYWYRRVMGKEIKFLLHFVKESKQDESGMPNNRFLAERTGGTYSTLKVQPAELEDSGVYFCASSPRALNTEAFFGQGTRLTVV.

The rearrangement links TRBV27 to TRBJ1-6; D is ambiguous. V lost 5 bases and J lost 7, with 9 bases in between. The CDR3 is 13 amino acids. The germline gives CDR1 MNHEY, CDR2 SMNVEV (reference sequence). For the CDR3, the DNA is TGTGCCAGCAGTCGTTTAACAAATTCACCCCTCCACTTT. Protein sequence: CASSRLTNSPLHF.

The chain links TRBV9 to TRBJ2-7, with 10 positions matching TRBD1. Per the germline V gene, CDR1 is SGDLS and CDR2 is YYNGEE. The CDR3 length is 17 residues. The V segment lost 4 bases and the J segment 2 bases; nucleotides outside the gene matches: 12. The CDR3 here is CASSRGDRGFLPYEQYF. CDR3 nucleotide sequence: TGTGCCAGCAGCAGGGGGGACAGGGGATTTCTTCCCTACGAGCAGTACTTC.

In nucleotides, the CDR3 is TGTGCCAGCAGTGAATTCAGGGGACGGGAAAAACTGTTTTTT. This sequence encodes CASSEFRGREKLFF. This chain joins TRBV25-1 and TRBJ1-4; the D gene is possibly TRBD1 (6 bases). Trimming took 1 base from V and 8 from J, leaving 11 bases between them. CDR3 length: 14 amino acids. The V gene's germline CDR1 is MGHDK and CDR2 SYGVNS.